The 29 T cell receptor beta chains below all came from one sample that was sequenced in a study of T cell repertoires in cytomegalovirus infection. One entry per CDR3 protein, called by TCRdb with MiXCR from the reads. The sample comprises approximately 600,000 distinct CDR3 sequences, roughly 43% of which are singletons, and 48% rests with the top ten. These receptors lack a known antigen. The material sequenced was cultured PBMCs, taken from culture after CMV antigen stimulation. The source of these receptors is a human donor in good health (CMV status not recorded). Some clones in this sample may be carry-over from other donors' samples.

This clonotype has a handful of counts. The genes are TRBV7-2 and TRBJ1-2; D remains unclear. CDR1 is SGHTA, CDR2 FQGNSA, per germline. V lost 2 bases and J 0 bases, leaving 10 bases between the germline ends. The CDR3 has 15 residues. The CDR3 nucleotides are TGTGCCAGCAGCTTAAGTCGGAGGGCTAACTATGGCTACACCTTC. Translating gives CASSLSRRANYGYTF.

The CDR3 is CASSQDLARTSDEETQYF. The CDR3 nucleotides read TGCGCCAGCAGCCAAGATCTAGCTCGGACTAGCGATGAAGAGACCCAGTACTTC. The rearrangement uses TRBV4-1 and TRBJ2-5, with 9 bases identical to TRBD2. There are 18 residues in the CDR3. The germline gives CDR1 MGHRA, CDR2 YSYEKL. The V segment lost 0 bases and the J segment 3 bases; nucleotides outside the gene matches: 11.

The V gene is TRBV15, the J gene TRBJ2-1; D is perhaps TRBD1 (6 bases). Germline V gene sequence: CDR1 LNHNV, CDR2 YYDKDF (reference sequence). The CDR3 totals 14 residues. V was cut by 5 bases and J by 8 bases, with 16 bases left in between. CDR3 nucleotide sequence: TGTGCCACCAGCCCTCAAATACAGGGAGATGAGCAGTTCTTC. Protein product: CATSPQIQGDEQFF.

This clonotype showed up just a few times. The chain employs TRBV7-7 and TRBJ2-1, with D perhaps matching TRBD1 (6 bases). Trimming pared 5 bases from V and 6 bases from J, leaving 11 bases between. The CDR3 extends over 13 amino acids. Germline CDR1 SSHAT, CDR2 FNYEAQ (reference sequence). In nucleotides, the CDR3 is TGTGCCAGCAGCGCGGACAGTTTCAATGAGCAGTTCTTC. Encoded protein: CASSADSFNEQFF.

This clonotype occurred a few times. V gene TRBV6-5 combines with J gene TRBJ1-1; maybe TRBD1 (6 bases). Germline CDR1 reads MNHEY; CDR2 reads SVGAGI. The CDR3 runs 13 residues. Between the trimmed V and J ends, which lost 6 bases and 1 base, there was a span of 9 bases. The CDR3 nucleotides are TGTGCCAGCAGACCAGGGGAGAACACTGAAGCTTTCTTT. Its protein is CASRPGENTEAFF.

The chain recombines TRBV7-2 with TRBJ2-1; 7 positions match TRBD1. The CDR3 spans 17 residues. With 5 bases clipped from V and 0 bases from J, the junction kept 10 bases outside the gene matches. Germline CDR1 reads SGHTA; CDR2 reads FQGNSA. This CDR3 is CASSPLRGPSSYNEQFF. CDR3 DNA sequence: TGTGCCAGCAGCCCCTTAAGGGGGCCTAGCTCCTACAATGAGCAGTTCTTC.

The chain recombines TRBV6-8 with TRBJ2-5; 11 bases fit TRBD2. This CDR3 has 15 amino acids. The germline CDR1 and CDR2 sequences are MNHGY and SAAAGT. Losses at the gene ends were 6 bases for V and 2 bases for J; bases not matched to a gene: 5. The CDR3 nucleotides read TGTGCCAGCAGAACCGGGACTAGCGGACAAGAGACCCAGTACTTC. This translates into CASRTGTSGQETQYF.

The rearrangement uses TRBV3-1 and TRBJ2-7; TRBD2 agrees at 12 bases. Germline values: CDR1 LGHDT, CDR2 YNNKEL (reference sequence). The CDR3 is made up of 14 amino acids. The trim removed 4 bases at V and 6 bases at J, leaving 4 bases unmatched. The CDR3 DNA is TGTGCCAGCAGCCCTAGCGGGGGGGCCGGCGAGCAGTACTTC. Its translation: CASSPSGGAGEQYF.

This clonotype was counted only a few times. This sequence joins TRBV7-9 and TRBJ2-3; a weak D match, TRBD2 (6 bases). From germline, CDR1 is SEHNR and CDR2 FQNEAQ (reference sequence). The V end lost 6 bases, the J end lost 2 bases, and 15 bases lay between the germline ends. CDR3 size: 15 residues. The CDR3, as DNA: TGTGCCAGCAGTCATAGCGGTACCATCACAGATACGCAGTATTTT. It encodes CASSHSGTITDTQYF.

The chain has TRBV12-3 or TRBV12-4 and TRBJ2-6; 10 bases map to TRBD1. The junction had 9 bases not matched to a gene; V was cut back by 5 bases and J by 2 bases. The CDR3 spans 18 residues. The CDR3 loop reads CASSPQLGQGAGANVLTF. CDR3 sequence (DNA): TGTGCCAGCAGTCCCCAACTAGGACAGGGGGCTGGGGCCAACGTCCTGACTTTC.

This chain uses TRBV4-3 with TRBJ2-1; 9 bases line up with TRBD1. The V gene end was trimmed by 6 bases and the J gene end by 2 bases; junction bases not matched to a gene: 5. The germline gives CDR1 LGHNA, CDR2 YSLEER. This CDR3 spans 15 amino acids. CDR3 sequence reads: CASRPDRGAYNEQFF. The CDR3 nucleotides read TGCGCCAGCAGACCCGACAGGGGGGCCTACAATGAGCAGTTCTTC.

This clonotype was picked up a small number of times. The chain employs TRBV7-2 and TRBJ1-5; D might be TRBD1 (6 bases). V was cut by 5 bases and J by 6 bases, with 14 bases left in between. Looked up from germline, CDR1 is SGHTA and CDR2 is FQGNSA. This CDR3 has 14 amino acids. CDR3 residues: CASSPQGPGQPQHF. DNA of the CDR3: TGTGCCAGCAGCCCTCAGGGGCCTGGTCAGCCCCAGCATTTT.

This clonotype was detected only a few times. V is TRBV7-2 and J is TRBJ1-3, with a tentative D call TRBD1 (5 bases). CDR1 and CDR2 from the germline V gene are SGHTA and FQGNSA. This CDR3 region has 16 residues. The ends were cut back, 5 bases at V and 4 bases at J, with 18 bases in the middle. The CDR3 DNA is TGTGCCAGCAGCCTACCTGGGGCAGTCAAAGGAAACACCATATATTTT. Translating it yields CASSLPGAVKGNTIYF.

V and J are TRBV7-2 and TRBJ2-1; a weak D match, TRBD1 (5 bases). The CDR3 sequence is 15 residues long. Trimming shortened V by 0 bases and J by 6 bases, and 12 bases separated the two germline ends. CDR1 and CDR2 (germline): SGHTA, FQGNSA. CDR3 nucleotides: TGTGCCAGCAGCTTAGCCTCGACAGCCTTCAATGAGCAGTTCTTC. It yields the protein CASSLASTAFNEQFF.

This clonotype has more than one count but fewer than ten. The rearrangement joins TRBV7-9 to TRBJ1-1; D is unresolved. The CDR3 spans 14 residues. V was shortened by 0 bases and J by 6 bases, with 11 bases between the two germline ends. Germline V gene sequence: CDR1 SEHNR, CDR2 FQNEAQ (reference sequence). The chain's CDR3 is CASSLARPGAEAFF. Here the CDR3 DNA reads TGTGCCAGCAGCTTAGCGCGGCCGGGTGCTGAAGCTTTCTTT. The entire variable domain, with the rest obtained from reference TRBV7-9 and TRBJ1-1, is as follows: DTGVSQNPRHKITKRGQNVTFRCDPISEHNRLYWYRQTLGQGPEFLTYFQNEAQLEKSRLLSDRFSAERPKGSFSTLEIQRTEQGDSAMYLCASSLARPGAEAFFGQGTRLTVV.

In this sample, this clonotype turned up a few times. The chain combines TRBV7-2 with TRBJ1-6, with D unresolved. This CDR3 is 12 amino acids long. V dropped 4 bases and J dropped 8 bases, with 6 bases sitting between them. Germline CDR1 is SGHTA and CDR2 is FQGNSA. DNA of the CDR3: TGTGCCAGCAGCTATAGGGATTCACCCCTCCACTTT. Amino acids: CASSYRDSPLHF.

The J gene is TRBJ1-1, the V gene TRBV6-2 or TRBV6-3; the D is unclear. The V and J ends lost 2 bases and 2 bases respectively, with 12 bases between them. Germline assignment: CDR1 MNHEY and CDR2 SVGEGT. The CDR3 sequence is 15 residues long. The DNA for the CDR3 is TGTGCCAGCAGTTACGGGGTAAAGCGCAACACTGAAGCTTTCTTT. Its translation: CASSYGVKRNTEAFF.

This chain joins TRBV7-2 and TRBJ2-3; the D call may be TRBD1 or TRBD2 (5 bases each). This CDR3 comprises 16 residues. Trimming took off 4 bases at V and 11 bases at J, with 25 bases between the two ends. The V gene's germline CDR1 is SGHTA and CDR2 FQGNSA. The CDR3 DNA reads as TGTGCCAGCAGCTCGAACCCCGGGGACGTCGGTTTAGGGCAGTATTTT. Translated, it gives CASSSNPGDVGLGQYF.

This clonotype was counted a few times. The gene calls are TRBV6-5 and TRBJ1-2; no reliable D call. This CDR3 has 13 amino acids. Trimming left V 2 bases short and J 2 bases short, with 6 bases between. Looked up from germline, CDR1 is MNHEY and CDR2 is SVGAGI. The CDR3 DNA reads TGTGCCAGCAGTTACCACAGAAACTATGGCTACACCTTC. This sequence encodes CASSYHRNYGYTF.

This clonotype has ten or more counts. The chain carries TRBV7-2 and TRBJ1-4; D call uncertain. The germline gives CDR1 SGHTA, CDR2 FQGNSA. This CDR3 has 14 amino acids. V was shortened by 5 bases and J by 4 bases, with 11 bases between the two germline ends. The CDR3 is CASSPGPFNEKLFF. CDR3 DNA: TGTGCCAGCAGCCCCGGGCCGTTTAATGAAAAACTGTTTTTT.

This sequence joins TRBV7-6 and TRBJ1-1; TRBD1 matches 7 bases. CDR3 length: 15 amino acids. The V segment lost 1 base and the J segment 6 bases; nucleotides outside the gene matches: 8. Looked up from germline, CDR1 is SGHVS and CDR2 is FNYEAQ. CDR3 in DNA: TGTGCCAGCAGCTTAGGGGGCAGGGGGTATGCTGAAGCTTTCTTT. This encodes CASSLGGRGYAEAFF.

This clonotype appeared a few times. This rearrangement joins TRBV7-2 to TRBJ2-7; D unresolved. Trimming took 5 bases from V and 0 from J, leaving 17 bases between them. The germline gives CDR1 SGHTA, CDR2 FQGNSA. The CDR3 length is 16 residues. The CDR3 nucleotides read TGTGCCAGCAGCCCAGGCAAAGGCTTCTCCTCCTACGAGCAGTACTTC. Translating it yields CASSPGKGFSSYEQYF. Together with reference TRBV7-2 and TRBJ2-7, the CDR3 gives the full variable domain: GAGVSQSPSNKVTEKGKDVELRCDPISGHTALYWYRQSLGQGLEFLIYFQGNSAPDKSGLPSDRFSAERTGGSVSTLTIQRTQQEDSAVYLCASSPGKGFSSYEQYFGPGTRLTVT.

The chain couples TRBV12-3 or TRBV12-4 to TRBJ1-6; D unclear. This CDR3 has 17 amino acids. The V gene lost 5 bases and the J gene lost 0 bases, with 14 bases spanning the gap. The CDR3 DNA reads TGTGCCAGCAGTCCCAGAGGCGGGAGCTCCTATAATTCACCCCTCCACTTT. Its translation: CASSPRGGSSYNSPLHF.

The CDR3 DNA reads TGCGCCAGCAGCCCGAAGGGCAGCGGGAACACTGAAGCTTTCTTT. Protein sequence: CASSPKGSGNTEAFF. This chain connects TRBV5-1 to TRBJ1-1; D gene uncertain. Germline V lookup: CDR1 SGHRS, CDR2 YFSETQ. V dropped 4 bases and J dropped 1 base, with 14 bases sitting between them. The CDR3 runs 15 residues.

This clonotype has a handful of counts. The chain has TRBV27 and TRBJ1-5; D call uncertain. Germline-derived CDR1 and CDR2 are MNHEY and SMNVEV (reference sequence). The V gene lost 0 bases and the J gene lost 7 bases, with 19 bases spanning the gap. The CDR3 runs to 17 residues. The CDR3 sequence: CASSLSAPSRVGQPQHF. The CDR3, as DNA: TGTGCCAGCAGTTTATCTGCCCCATCCCGGGTCGGGCAGCCCCAGCATTTT.

V is TRBV5-3 and J is TRBJ1-6; possible D gene TRBD1, 6 bases. TRBV5-3 is marked as an open reading frame, function uncertain. The CDR3 length is 15 residues. With 8 bases removed from V and 10 bases from J, the gap between germline ends came to 22 bases. The CDR3 is CASSEKRTVGSPLHF. The CDR3 nucleotides are TGTGCCAGCAGCGAAAAAAGGACAGTCGGGTCACCCCTCCACTTT.

The chain carries TRBV19 and TRBJ2-5, with 10 bases aligning to TRBD1. The CDR3 has 14 residues. V lost 6 bases and J lost 5; bases outside the gene matches: 6. Germline values: CDR1 LNHDA, CDR2 SQIVND (reference sequence). CDR3 protein: CASRTGGASETQYF. Written as DNA, the CDR3 is TGTGCCAGTAGGACAGGGGGCGCGTCGGAGACCCAGTACTTC.

The V gene is TRBV12-3 or TRBV12-4, the J gene TRBJ2-3; 12 positions agree with TRBD2. The V and J ends lost 2 bases and 6 bases, in that order; junction bases with no gene match: 6. CDR3 length: 16 residues. The CDR3 DNA reads as TGTGCCAGCAGTTTACTAGCGGGGGGGCCTAGGGATACGCAGTATTTT. Protein product: CASSLLAGGPRDTQYF.

V is TRBV19 and J is TRBJ2-5; TRBD1 matches at 10 bases. With 7 bases clipped from V and 5 bases from J, the junction kept 13 bases outside the gene matches. The CDR3 consists of 16 residues. Germline CDR1 LNHDA, CDR2 SQIVND (reference sequence). The CDR3, as DNA: TGTGCCAGTACCCCCCGGGGACAGGGGTGGGGGGAGACCCAGTACTTC. The encoded protein is CASTPRGQGWGETQYF.